The 15 T cell receptor beta chains in this list originate from one sample, sequenced in a study of blood T cell repertoires in COVID-19. Method: immunoSEQ multiplex PCR; TCRdb's copy keeps in-frame clones and lacks some. This repertoire shows some 270,000 clones, about 89% found once; its top ten account for about 0.8%. Sequencing was performed on peripheral blood. The source of these receptors is a man aged 25-40 years with acute or convalescent COVID-19.

This chain uses TRBV5-4 with TRBJ2-5; D perhaps matches TRBD2 (5 bases). CDR1 and CDR2 (germline): SGHNT, YYREEE (reference sequence). CDR3 length equals 15 residues. Trimming cost V 3 bases and J 5 bases, with 17 bases left between them. The CDR3 coding sequence is TGTGCCAGCAGCTCCACGCCTTCGGGGTGGGAGACCCAGTACTTC. Translated: CASSSTPSGWETQYF.

The genes are TRBV7-9 and TRBJ2-5; the match to TRBD2 covers 12 bases. The CDR3 covers 17 residues. Germline V CDR1 and CDR2: SEHNR, FQNEAQ (reference sequence). Germline trimming cut 3 bases from V and 6 bases from J; bases unmatched to any gene: 11. The CDR3 coding sequence is TGTGCCAGCAGCTTTTCCCAGACTAGCGGGAGATTCAAGACCCAGTACTTC. It is translated as CASSFSQTSGRFKTQYF.

The chain combines TRBV10-3 with TRBJ2-7, with 13 bases identical to TRBD2. The CDR3 length is 14 residues. V dropped 8 bases and J dropped 0; count of bases not matched to a gene: 1. Germline values: CDR1 ENHRY, CDR2 SYGVKD. The CDR3 sequence: CAIGTSGTSYEQYF. The CDR3 nucleotides read TGTGCCATCGGGACTAGCGGGACCTCCTACGAGCAGTACTTC.

The rearrangement uses TRBV7-9 and TRBJ1-1; 8 nucleotides agree with TRBD1. V lost 4 bases and J lost 4; bases outside the gene matches: 8. Germline V gene lookup returns CDR1 SEHNR and CDR2 FQNEAQ (reference sequence). The CDR3 has 15 amino acids. CDR3 protein: CASSWIRGRGTEAFF. The CDR3 nucleotides are TGTGCCAGCAGCTGGATCAGGGGGCGAGGCACTGAAGCTTTCTTT. Combining the CDR3 with reference TRBV7-9 and TRBJ1-1 gives the whole variable domain DTGVSQNPRHKITKRGQNVTFRCDPISEHNRLYWYRQTLGQGPEFLTYFQNEAQLEKSRLLSDRFSAERPKGSFSTLEIQRTEQGDSAMYLCASSWIRGRGTEAFFGQGTRLTVV.

The chain employs TRBV20-1 and TRBJ1-5; D remains ambiguous. Trimming removed 0 bases at V and 7 bases at J, with 4 bases between. Germline V gene data show CDR1 as DFQATT and CDR2 as SNEGSKA (reference sequence). The CDR3 consists of 11 residues. CDR3 amino acids: CSARDRQPQHF. CDR3 DNA sequence: TGCAGTGCTAGAGACAGGCAGCCCCAGCATTTT.

The V call is TRBV7-2, the J call TRBJ2-7; TRBD1 is a possible D gene (6 bases). Trimming shortened V by 5 bases and J by 6 bases, and 14 bases separated the two germline ends. Germline V gene data show CDR1 as SGHTA and CDR2 as FQGNSA. The CDR3 is 13 amino acids. The CDR3 DNA reads as TGTGCCAGCAGCACGAGACAGGTCCCCGAGCAGTACTTC. The encoded protein is CASSTRQVPEQYF.

The chain is built from TRBV2 and TRBJ1-2; no definite D call. The CDR3 has 14 amino acids. The germline CDR1 and CDR2 sequences are SNHLY and FYNNEI. V gave up 8 bases and J gave up 0 bases, with 13 bases separating them. CDR3 sequence reads: CASQDGGSNYGYTF. CDR3 bases: TGTGCCAGCCAGGACGGAGGATCTAACTATGGCTACACCTTC.

The V and J genes are TRBV5-1 and TRBJ2-2; D may be TRBD1 (6 bases). The V gene's germline CDR1 is SGHRS and CDR2 YFSETQ. The CDR3 totals 15 residues. V was cut by 4 bases and J by 1 base, with 11 bases left in between. In DNA, the CDR3 is TGCGCCAGCAGCCCCCCGACAGGGAACACCGGGGAGCTGTTTTTT. Its translation: CASSPPTGNTGELFF.

This chain uses TRBV7-3 with TRBJ2-1, with 7 bases lining up with TRBD2. This CDR3 has 15 residues. Germline CDR1 and CDR2: SGHTA and FQGTGA. V was pared by 2 bases and J by 7 bases, with 8 bases of the junction left unmatched. CDR3 coding DNA: TGTGCCAGCAGCTTAGAGTTAGCGGGTCAGAATGAGCAGTTCTTC. Its protein product is CASSLELAGQNEQFF.

This rearrangement joins TRBV19 to TRBJ2-1, with TRBD1 matching over 10 bases. This CDR3 comprises 15 residues. Germline CDR1 LNHDA, CDR2 SQIVND (reference sequence). V dropped 5 bases and J dropped 6; count of bases not matched to a gene: 7. The CDR3 loop reads CASSPGTGVSNEQFF. The CDR3 coding sequence is TGTGCCAGTAGTCCCGGGACAGGGGTCTCCAATGAGCAGTTCTTC.

The genes are TRBV11-2 and TRBJ1-1; perhaps TRBD1 as D (5 bases). The germline CDR1 and CDR2 sequences are SGHAT and FQNNGV. V was cut by 5 bases and J by 1 base, with 14 bases left in between. The CDR3 has 15 residues. CDR3 amino acids: CASSLLGQGNTEAFF. For the CDR3, the DNA is TGTGCCAGCAGCCTCTTGGGGCAGGGGAACACTGAAGCTTTCTTT.

This chain joins TRBV28 and TRBJ1-2; TRBD1 is a possible D gene (6 bases). The V end lost 7 bases, the J end lost 7 bases, and 16 bases lay between the germline ends. The CDR3 is made up of 13 amino acids. Per the germline V gene, CDR1 is MDHEN and CDR2 is SYDVKM. CDR3 residues: CASTGRGARGYTF. The CDR3 region has the DNA TGTGCCAGCACGGGGCGGGGGGCGCGTGGCTACACCTTC.

The rearrangement links TRBV7-6 to TRBJ2-6, with D tentatively TRBD2 (6 bases). This CDR3 has 16 residues. Germline CDR1 is SGHVS and CDR2 is FNYEAQ. V lost 1 base and J lost 1, with 8 bases in between. The CDR3 is CASSLVRGSGANVLTF. CDR3 coding DNA: TGTGCCAGCAGCTTAGTCCGGGGGTCTGGGGCCAACGTCCTGACTTTC.

The genes are TRBV5-8 and TRBJ1-1, with 9 bases lining up with TRBD1. The CDR3 contains 14 residues. Per the germline V gene, CDR1 is SGHTS and CDR2 is YDEGEE. V shed 4 bases, J shed 4 bases, and the junction held 5 bases outside the gene matches. The CDR3 coding sequence is TGTGCCAGCAGCAAGGGACAGGGTATCACTGAAGCTTTCTTT. Protein product: CASSKGQGITEAFF.

This clone was detected a few times. The V gene is TRBV27, the J gene TRBJ1-6, with a weak D call TRBD1 (5 bases). Germline-derived CDR1 and CDR2 are MNHEY and SMNVEV (reference sequence). V lost 3 bases to trimming and J lost 0 bases, with 18 bases between them. CDR3 size: 19 residues. The CDR3 protein is CASSLAQRGQSSYNSPLHF. In DNA, the CDR3 is TGTGCCAGCAGTTTGGCGCAAAGGGGCCAGAGCTCCTATAATTCACCCCTCCACTTT.